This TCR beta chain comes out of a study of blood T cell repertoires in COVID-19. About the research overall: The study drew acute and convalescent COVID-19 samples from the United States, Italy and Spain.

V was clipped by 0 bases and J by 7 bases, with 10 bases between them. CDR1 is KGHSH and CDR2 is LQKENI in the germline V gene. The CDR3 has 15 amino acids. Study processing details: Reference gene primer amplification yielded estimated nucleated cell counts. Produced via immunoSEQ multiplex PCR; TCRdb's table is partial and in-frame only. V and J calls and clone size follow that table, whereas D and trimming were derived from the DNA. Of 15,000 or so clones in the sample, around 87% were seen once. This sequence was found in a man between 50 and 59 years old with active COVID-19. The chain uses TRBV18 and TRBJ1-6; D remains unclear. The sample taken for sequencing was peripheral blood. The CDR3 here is CASSPPSRVNSPLHF. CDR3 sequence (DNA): TGTGCCAGCTCACCACCTTCCCGCGTCAATTCACCCCTCCACTTT.